This T cell receptor beta chain was identified in a study of CD8 T cells in ankylosing spondylitis. This clonotype was seen at least ten times. What it recognizes is unknown. 5'-RACE, quantitative and with molecular barcodes, yielded the TCR beta libraries. In TCRdb, the 5' RACE reads were re-called with MiXCR into one record per CDR3 protein. The sample lists under 250,000 distinct CDR3 sequences, approximately 8.4% occurring once. V lost 4 bases and J lost 5, with 12 bases in between. CDR3 size: 13 residues. CDR1 is SEHNR, CDR2 FQNEAQ, per germline (reference sequence). Points from the study as a whole: It was reported that disease-linked clones were significantly enriched in matched ankylosing spondylitis synovial fluid. A subset of motif variants has previously been described in the synovial fluid and blood of reactive arthritis. Disease-associated clonotypes exhibited CD8+ identity and were relatively infrequent in peripheral blood.

The material sequenced was blood, either unsorted or a sorted T cell fraction (not recorded which). This chain joins TRBV7-9 and TRBJ2-7; the D gene could be TRBD1 or TRBD2 (5 bases each). The origin of this receptor is a female donor with ankylosing spondylitis or in good health (not recorded which). CDR3 in DNA: TGTGCCAGCAGCTCTCTTGGGGGTGACGAGCAGTACTTC. This sequence encodes CASSSLGGDEQYF.